This entry lists 9 T cell receptor beta chains sequenced from one sample in a study of regulatory T cells in long-lasting Graves disease. Construction of the TCR beta libraries employed iRepertoire HTBI primers in conjunction with Arm-PCR of CDR3 regions. From the multiplex PCR reads, TCRdb called clonotypes with MiXCR, one entry per CDR3 protein. This sample yields about 470,000 distinct CDR3 sequences, of which about 22% are seen a single time; 7.1% belongs to the top ten. Noted time point: persistent/refractory GD, antithyroid drugs over 5 years with positive TRAb. Generation of the TCR library employed RNA extracted from PBMCs. The sequencing here drew on peripheral blood mononuclear cells (PBMCs), taken when the disease was refractory, from a patient treated with antithyroid drugs. The receptors were sampled from a female donor with Graves disease.

This clonotype came up many times. The rearrangement uses TRBV28 and TRBJ2-7; D uncertain. CDR3 length: 14 residues. V lost 2 bases to trimming and J lost 4 bases, with 12 bases between them. CDR1 and CDR2 (germline): MDHEN, SYDVKM. The CDR3 sequence is CASSLQVTGYEQYF. The CDR3 region has the DNA TGTGCCAGCAGTTTACAGGTGACTGGGTACGAGCAGTACTTC.

The V and J genes are TRBV6-1 and TRBJ1-1, with 7 bases matching TRBD1. J was trimmed by 6 bases and V by 6 bases; bases with no gene match: 22. CDR1 is MNHNS and CDR2 is SASEGT in the germline V gene. The CDR3 is made up of 18 amino acids. CDR3 sequence (DNA): TGTGCCAGCAGCCCGCCCAGGGGGGTTAGGGTATATTTGGCTGAAGCTTTCTTT. Encoded protein: CASSPPRGVRVYLAEAFF.

This clonotype has just a few counts. V gene TRBV7-9 combines with J gene TRBJ1-5; no clear D. Germline-derived CDR1 and CDR2 are SEHNR and FQNEAQ (reference sequence). The length of the CDR3 is 13 residues. V lost 5 bases to trimming and J lost 0 bases, with 5 bases between them. DNA of the CDR3: TGTGCCAGCAGCCGGAGTAGCAATCAGCCCCAGCATTTT. It specifies CASSRSSNQPQHF.

This chain uses TRBV24-1 with TRBJ2-1; D assignment may be TRBD1 or TRBD2 (6 bases each). Germline assignment: CDR1 KGHDR and CDR2 SFDVKD. CDR3 size: 14 residues. V was cut by 4 bases and J by 8 bases, with 14 bases left in between. CDR3 sequence: CATSEKGGRYEQFF. The CDR3, as DNA: TGTGCCACCAGTGAAAAGGGGGGACGGTATGAGCAGTTCTTC.

In nucleotides, the CDR3 is TGTGCCAGCAGTTTCCTAGCGGCTACCTACAATGAGCAGTTCTTC. The encoded protein is CASSFLAATYNEQFF. This chain uses TRBV28 with TRBJ2-1, with TRBD2 identical over 7 bases. With 3 bases clipped from V and 2 bases from J, the junction kept 4 bases outside the gene matches. Germline V gene sequence: CDR1 MDHEN, CDR2 SYDVKM. The CDR3 totals 15 residues. Full variable domain (rest looked up from reference TRBV28 and TRBJ2-1): DVKVTQSSRYLVKRTGEKVFLECVQDMDHENMFWYRQDPGLGLRLIYFSYDVKMKEKGDIPEGYSVSREKKERFSLILESASTNQTSMYLCASSFLAATYNEQFFGPGTRLTVL.

In its sample, this clonotype was seen many times. The chain has TRBV27 and TRBJ2-5; TRBD1 matches 9 bases. Trimming at V came to 2 bases and at J to 5 bases, leaving 6 bases not matched to a gene. CDR3 length: 15 residues. Germline V gene sequence: CDR1 MNHEY, CDR2 SMNVEV (reference sequence). The CDR3 reads CASSLRGQGTETQYF. In nucleotides, the CDR3 is TGTGCCAGCAGTTTAAGGGGACAGGGTACGGAGACCCAGTACTTC.

This clonotype was seen once. The V call is TRBV20-1, the J call TRBJ2-2; no definite D call. Trimming took 3 bases from V and 1 from J, leaving 9 bases between them. This CDR3 has 14 residues. CDR1 is DFQATT, CDR2 SNEGSKA, per germline (reference sequence). This CDR3 reads CSARASLNTGELFF. DNA for the CDR3: TGCAGTGCTAGGGCCAGCTTGAACACCGGGGAGCTGTTTTTT.

Points on this clonotype: Being one base from a much bigger clone, this may be a read error. Given the absence of the conserved phenylalanine or tryptophan at the CDR3 end, a read error is likely. The chain links TRBV27 to TRBJ2-7; TRBD2 is a possible D gene (5 bases). The CDR3 has 14 amino acids. V lost 7 bases, J lost 2 bases, and 15 bases lay in between. Germline loops: CDR1 MNHEY, CDR2 SMNVEV (reference sequence). The CDR3 bases are TGTGCCAGCAAAATCCCCGGAGCGGCCTACGAGCAGTACTCC. Its translation: CASKIPGAAYEQYS.

This clonotype was picked up many times. The CDR3 sequence is CASSSSRGTEAFF. The CDR3, as DNA: TGTGCCAGCAGTTCCAGTAGGGGCACTGAAGCTTTCTTT. The J gene is TRBJ1-1, the V gene TRBV6-2 or TRBV6-3; D might be TRBD1 (5 bases). Germline V lookup: CDR1 MNHEY, CDR2 SVGEGT. The CDR3 extends over 13 amino acids. Trimming took off 4 bases at V and 4 bases at J, with 10 bases between the two ends.